Presented here are 20 T cell receptor beta chains from one specimen sequenced in a study of T cells in Graves' hyperthyroidism and ophthalmopathy. TCR beta CDR3 regions were amplified from RNA transcripts. During a first-round RT-PCR of the TCR CDR3, the HTBI primer set was used. TCRdb reprocessed the multiplex PCR reads with MiXCR, giving one entry per CDR3 protein. The table has 500,000 to 750,000 distinct CDR3 sequences, roughly 50% seen once; the top ten hold about 8.3%. The sample consisted of peripheral blood or thyroid tissue (not recorded which). Receptors originate from a woman under 30 with Graves' hyperthyroidism.

V usage is TRBV7-6 and J usage is TRBJ2-5, with D hard to call. The CDR3 is 15 residues long. Trimming took 4 bases from V and 1 from J, leaving 13 bases between them. CDR1 SGHVS and CDR2 FNYEAQ come from the germline V gene. In DNA form, the CDR3 reads TGTGCCAGCAGCTCCACTCGAACTGGCCAAGAGACCCAGTACTTC. Protein product: CASSSTRTGQETQYF. The full variable domain, with the rest looked up from reference TRBV7-6 and TRBJ2-5, is GAGVSQSPRYKVTKRGQDVALRCDPISGHVSLYWYRQALGQGPEFLTYFNYEAQQDKSGLPNDRFSAERPEGSISTLTIQRTEQRDSAMYRCASSSTRTGQETQYFGPGTRLLVL.

A single count supports this clonotype. The chain uses TRBV7-9 and TRBJ1-5; maybe TRBD1 (5 bases). Trimming pared 2 bases from V and 11 bases from J, leaving 22 bases between. Germline CDR1 and CDR2: SEHNR and FQNEAQ (reference sequence). The CDR3 sequence is 16 residues long. DNA of the CDR3: TGTGCCAGCAGCTTAACGGGGCAGGGACCCCAAGAGACCCAGCATTTT. Protein: CASSLTGQGPQETQHF.

The rearrangement joins TRBV7-9 to TRBJ1-6; no firm D call. V was shortened by 1 base and J by 6 bases, with 7 bases between the two germline ends. Germline CDR1 is SEHNR and CDR2 is FQNEAQ (reference sequence). The CDR3 sequence is 14 residues long. CDR3 DNA: TGTGCCAGCAGCTTAGGCTGGGGTAATTCACCCCTCCACTTT. It is translated as CASSLGWGNSPLHF.

In its sample, this clonotype was seen a few times. The chain combines TRBV24-1 with TRBJ1-1, with 10 bases fitting TRBD1. This CDR3 spans 16 amino acids. The V and J ends lost 9 bases and 1 base, in that order; junction bases with no gene match: 10. Looked up from germline, CDR1 is KGHDR and CDR2 is SFDVKD. CDR3 DNA sequence: TGTGCCACCCAGGCGGGACAGGGGTTCGGGAACACTGAAGCTTTCTTT. Translating gives CATQAGQGFGNTEAFF.

This chain links TRBV29-1 with TRBJ1-3, with D tentatively TRBD1 (5 bases). The germline gives CDR1 SQVTM, CDR2 ANQGSEA. The V gene lost 4 bases and the J gene lost 1 base, with 8 bases spanning the gap. There are 13 residues in the CDR3. The chain's CDR3 is CSVARESGNTIYF. The CDR3 nucleotides read TGCAGCGTTGCCAGGGAATCTGGAAACACCATATATTTT.

The chain links TRBV7-9 to TRBJ2-2; 7 bases line up with TRBD2. The CDR3 totals 15 residues. The germline CDR1 and CDR2 sequences are SEHNR and FQNEAQ (reference sequence). Unmatched junction bases numbered 2, after V lost 0 bases and J lost 4 bases. The DNA of the CDR3 is TGTGCCAGCAGCTTAGCGGGAGGGCTCACCGGGGAGCTGTTTTTT. Amino acid sequence: CASSLAGGLTGELFF.

The V call is TRBV20-1, the J call TRBJ2-7; perhaps TRBD1 as D (5 bases). The germline V gene encodes CDR1 DFQATT and CDR2 SNEGSKA (reference sequence). This CDR3 has 12 amino acids. V was clipped by 6 bases and J by 6 bases, with 15 bases between them. The CDR3 reads CSASTRAVEQYF. The DNA of the CDR3 is TGCAGTGCCAGCACCAGGGCTGTCGAGCAGTACTTC.

This clonotype was found a few times. The gene calls are TRBV5-1 and TRBJ2-2; D may be TRBD2 (5 bases). V was trimmed by 4 bases and J by 0 bases, leaving 19 bases between them. The V gene's germline CDR1 is SGHRS and CDR2 YFSETQ. CDR3 size: 18 residues. The CDR3 nucleotides read TGCGCCAGCAGCCTCCTCCCGTCGACGGGAACGAACACCGGGGAGCTGTTTTTT. Its protein product is CASSLLPSTGTNTGELFF.

This clonotype showed up just once. A much larger clonotype is one base distant, so this may be a read error. V is TRBV6-5 and J is TRBJ1-1, with D tentatively TRBD1 (5 bases). The germline V gene encodes CDR1 MNHEY and CDR2 SVGAGI. V was pared by 11 bases and J by 10 bases, with 14 bases between. CDR3 length: 10 residues. Here the CDR3 reads CACVGGRAFF. CDR3 DNA: TGTGCCTGCGTGGGGGGTCGAGCTTTCTTT.

As concerns this clonotype: One junction end does not reproduce the germline sequence, and a read error may be involved. V usage is TRBV6-2 or TRBV6-3 and J usage is TRBJ2-7, with 9 bases lining up with TRBD2. The CDR3 sequence is 17 residues long. Germline CDR1 is MNHEY and CDR2 is SVGEGT. The CDR3: CAISDYSGRGPWAEQYF. The CDR3 region has the DNA TGTGCCATCAGTGACTATAGCGGGAGAGGGCCTTGGGCCGAGCAGTACTTC.

As regards this clonotype: Mismatch with germline at one junction end may stem from a read error. The chain recombines TRBV7-2 with TRBJ1-2; D gene unclear. The CDR3 loop spans 15 amino acids. The germline V gene has CDR1 SGHTA and CDR2 FQGNSA. CDR3 sequence (DNA): TGTGCTAGCAGCTTAGCCAGGCAAGCAGGTTATGGCTACACCTTC. Translating it yields CASSLARQAGYGYTF.

V usage is TRBV27 and J usage is TRBJ2-6; no reliable D call. Germline lookup yields CDR1 MNHEY and CDR2 SMNVEV (reference sequence). CDR3 size: 19 residues. Trimming removed 3 bases at V and 0 bases at J, with 18 bases between. CDR3 region: CASSFWGTPLLSGANVLTF. In DNA form, the CDR3 reads TGTGCCAGCAGTTTCTGGGGAACACCGCTCCTCTCTGGGGCCAACGTCCTGACTTTC.

The rearrangement joins TRBV11-3 to TRBJ2-2; 9 bases agree with TRBD1. CDR3 length equals 18 residues. V lost 1 base to trimming and J lost 5 bases; unmatched junction nucleotides: 11. Germline CDR1 is SGHNT and CDR2 is YENEEA. In DNA, the CDR3 is TGTGCCAGCAGCTTAGGGCCCCCCGGGACAGGGAGTACCGGGGAGCTGTTTTTT. Protein sequence: CASSLGPPGTGSTGELFF.

This sequence joins TRBV10-1 and TRBJ1-2; 7 bases agree with TRBD1. Germline-derived CDR1 and CDR2 are WNHNN and SYGVQD (reference sequence). This CDR3 contains 13 residues. J was trimmed by 2 bases and V by 9 bases; bases with no gene match: 6. This CDR3 reads CAREDRSNYGYTF. In DNA form, the CDR3 reads TGCGCCAGGGAGGACAGGTCGAACTATGGCTACACCTTC.

Concerning this clonotype: Just one base apart from a much larger clone, this may be a read error. V usage is TRBV11-2 and J usage is TRBJ2-7; TRBD1 is a possible D gene (6 bases). The V end lost 9 bases, the J end lost 1 base, and 16 bases lay between the germline ends. Germline CDR1 is SGHAT and CDR2 is FQNNGV. The CDR3 has 14 residues. DNA of the CDR3: TGTGCCAGTAGCGAGGGACAATCATCCTACGAGCAGTACTTC. Translating gives CASSEGQSSYEQYF.

The CDR3 DNA reads TGCAGTGCTAGAAAACAGGGTGGCGAGCAGTACTTC. This translates into CSARKQGGEQYF. The rearrangement links TRBV20-1 to TRBJ2-7; D is possibly TRBD1 (6 bases). Trimming stripped 2 bases from V and 6 bases from J, with 11 bases between. Germline CDR1 DFQATT, CDR2 SNEGSKA (reference sequence). This CDR3 contains 12 residues.

This clonotype turned up a few times. V and J are TRBV29-1 and TRBJ2-3; TRBD1 might be the D (7 bases). The CDR3 has 12 amino acids. Trimming took 7 bases from V and 4 from J, leaving 12 bases between them. Germline V gene lookup returns CDR1 SQVTM and CDR2 ANQGSEA. The DNA of the CDR3 is TGCAGCGCCCAGGGGGGAGCAGATACGCAGTATTTT. It translates to CSAQGGADTQYF.

This clonotype has ten or more counts. This sequence joins TRBV9 and TRBJ1-1, with 9 positions matching TRBD1. The CDR3 covers 16 residues. With 3 bases clipped from V and 6 bases from J, the junction kept 12 bases outside the gene matches. Per germline, CDR1 SGDLS and CDR2 YYNGEE. The CDR3 DNA sequence: TGTGCCAGCAGCGCCGGGACAGGGACTCTTAAGGCTGAAGCTTTCTTT. Translated: CASSAGTGTLKAEAFF.

The chain joins TRBV7-9 to TRBJ2-3; the D is unclear. Germline V CDR1 and CDR2: SEHNR, FQNEAQ (reference sequence). Trimming took off 7 bases at V and 4 bases at J, with 12 bases between the two ends. This CDR3 contains 13 residues. In DNA form, the CDR3 reads TGTGCCAGCACCCCGGACCTGGCAGATACGCAGTATTTT. Translation: CASTPDLADTQYF.

This clonotype appeared many times. The chain recombines TRBV7-8 with TRBJ2-7, with TRBD2 matching 10 bases. With V trimmed by 3 bases and J by 3 bases, 8 bases remained unmatched. Germline values: CDR1 SGHVS, CDR2 FQNEAQ. The CDR3 length is 16 residues. The CDR3 reads CASSLAAGGPVYEQYF. CDR3 DNA sequence: TGTGCCAGCAGCTTGGCAGCGGGAGGGCCTGTCTACGAGCAGTACTTC. Looking up the rest from reference TRBV7-8 and TRBJ2-7 gives the full variable domain: GAGVSQSPRYKVAKRGQDVALRCDPISGHVSLFWYQQALGQGPEFLTYFQNEAQLDKSGLPSDRFFAERPEGSVSTLKIQRTQQEDSAVYLCASSLAAGGPVYEQYFGPGTRLTVT.